The 28 T cell receptor beta chains in this list originate from one sample, sequenced in a study of identical twins. MiXCR was run by TCRdb on the 5' RACE reads, yielding one entry per CDR3 protein. Of about 700,000 distinct CDR3 sequences listed, 8.5% to 9.5% are singletons. In addition, the sample was reused for a study of yellow fever vaccine responses in identical twins.

Sequencing was carried out using PBMCs. The receptors here all came from a woman aged 18-30 years in good health.

The chain recombines TRBV28 with TRBJ2-5; D may be TRBD1 (5 bases). Germline-derived CDR1 and CDR2 are MDHEN and SYDVKM. CDR3 length: 14 residues. V lost 7 bases and J 7 bases, leaving 19 bases between the germline ends. The CDR3 DNA follows: TGTGCCAGCATGGGGCCGGCTCCTCGTGGGACCCAGTACTTC. Translated, it gives CASMGPAPRGTQYF.

This clonotype was seen a handful of times. CDR3 bases: TGTGCCAGCCCTGGGACAGGCAAACCCAATGAGCAGTTCTTC. This gives the protein CASPGTGKPNEQFF. The chain recombines TRBV21-1 with TRBJ2-1; the D call TRBD1 from the table was never checked on the DNA. TRBV21-1 is labeled a pseudogene. The CDR3 length is 14 residues.

This clonotype showed up just a few times. V is TRBV5-1 and J is TRBJ2-1, with D maybe TRBD2 (6 bases). The CDR3 contains 11 residues. Per germline, CDR1 SGHRS and CDR2 YFSETQ. V was shortened by 4 bases and J by 12 bases, with 11 bases between the two germline ends. CDR3 nucleotides: TGCGCCAGCAGCCGGGACTTTGGGCAGTTCTTC. This sequence encodes CASSRDFGQFF.

The genes are TRBV24-1 and TRBJ2-5; 8 bases are a match to TRBD2. V shed 1 base and J 2 bases; nucleotides not matched to a gene: 5. Germline CDR1 reads KGHDR; CDR2 reads SFDVKD. The CDR3 has 16 residues. The CDR3 protein is CATSDFPQRGQETQYF. The CDR3 DNA is TGTGCCACCAGTGATTTCCCGCAGCGGGGGCAAGAGACCCAGTACTTC.

Only a few counts were recorded for this clonotype. This rearrangement joins TRBV7-2 to TRBJ2-1, with TRBD1 matching over 8 bases. The V and J ends lost 5 bases and 0 bases, in that order; junction bases with no gene match: 6. The germline gives CDR1 SGHTA, CDR2 FQGNSA. The CDR3 spans 16 residues. CDR3 nucleotides: TGTGCCAGCAGCCCCGGACAGGGCCCCTCCTACAATGAGCAGTTCTTC. Its protein product is CASSPGQGPSYNEQFF.

The chain recombines TRBV4-2 with TRBJ2-1; maybe TRBD2 (6 bases). The CDR3 spans 16 residues. The V end lost 0 bases, the J end lost 5 bases, and 14 bases lay between the germline ends. Germline CDR1 is LGHNA and CDR2 is YNFKEQ. This CDR3 reads CASSQDRVSGHNEQFF. CDR3 nucleotides: TGTGCCAGCAGCCAAGATCGAGTTAGCGGCCACAATGAGCAGTTCTTC.

The gene calls are TRBV20-1 and TRBJ2-7, with a weak D call TRBD2 (5 bases). Germline CDR1 reads DFQATT; CDR2 reads SNEGSKA (reference sequence). The CDR3 contains 11 residues. Between the trimmed V and J ends, which lost 4 bases and 6 bases, there was a span of 10 bases. The CDR3 bases are TGCAGTGCTATTCGGGAACGCGAGCAGTACTTC. It translates to CSAIREREQYF.

The table lists this clonotype with a few counts. This rearrangement joins TRBV9 to TRBJ1-3, with D perhaps matching TRBD1 (5 bases). Germline V CDR1 and CDR2: SGDLS, YYNGEE. V was cut by 4 bases and J by 2 bases, with 13 bases left in between. The CDR3 has 15 residues. The CDR3 reads CASSPFGGAGNTIYF. The CDR3 DNA is TGTGCCAGCAGCCCCTTCGGGGGTGCTGGAAACACCATATATTTT. The variable domain in full, completed from reference TRBV9 and TRBJ1-3, reads DSGVTQTPKHLITATGQRVTLRCSPRSGDLSVYWYQQSLDQGLQFLIQYYNGEERAKGNILERFSAQQFPDLHSELNLSSLELGDSALYFCASSPFGGAGNTIYFGEGSWLTVV.

The V and J genes are TRBV4-3 and TRBJ2-7; TRBD2 is a possible D gene (6 bases). V was trimmed by 0 bases and J by 5 bases, leaving 8 bases between them. Germline V gene sequence: CDR1 LGHNA, CDR2 YSLEER. This CDR3 is 13 amino acids long. The CDR3 sequence is CASSQDLAHEQYF. Here the CDR3 DNA reads TGCGCCAGCAGCCAAGATCTAGCGCACGAGCAGTACTTC.

This clonotype was seen more than once but under ten times. This chain connects TRBV6-1 to TRBJ1-1; 8 bases map to TRBD1. The CDR3 has 14 residues. Germline trimming cut 6 bases from V and 3 bases from J; bases unmatched to any gene: 6. Germline V gives CDR1 MNHNS, CDR2 SASEGT. The CDR3 DNA reads as TGTGCCAGCAGCTCTAGGACAGGGTACACTGAAGCTTTCTTT. Amino acid sequence: CASSSRTGYTEAFF.

This clonotype was counted at least ten times. The V gene is TRBV29-1, the J gene TRBJ2-2; D may be TRBD1 (6 bases). Germline CDR1 SQVTM, CDR2 ANQGSEA. This CDR3 has 13 amino acids. V was trimmed by 6 bases and J by 4 bases, leaving 12 bases between them. CDR3 DNA: TGCAGCGTCACCTACAGGGCCACCGGGGAGCTGTTTTTT. Protein: CSVTYRATGELFF.

This clonotype appeared a few times. The V call is TRBV7-2, the J call TRBJ2-3; D not resolved. Germline assignment: CDR1 SGHTA and CDR2 FQGNSA. The germline V and J ends were trimmed by 5 bases and 8 bases, with 11 bases remaining between them. CDR3 size: 12 residues. The CDR3 sequence: CASSPPVVTQYF. The CDR3 coding sequence is TGTGCCAGCAGCCCGCCCGTTGTTACGCAGTATTTT.

This clonotype was counted many times. The chain couples TRBV12-3 or TRBV12-4 to TRBJ2-7; perhaps D is TRBD1 or TRBD2 (7 bases each). V was pared by 6 bases and J by 4 bases, with 16 bases between. The CDR3 is 14 amino acids. CDR3: CASRTAGGAYEQYF. DNA of the CDR3: TGTGCCAGCAGGACGGCAGGGGGGGCTTACGAGCAGTACTTC.

This chain uses TRBV18 with TRBJ2-3; maybe TRBD2 (7 bases). The CDR3 has 15 amino acids. Germline loops: CDR1 KGHSH, CDR2 LQKENI. Trimming shortened V by 4 bases and J by 2 bases, and 13 bases separated the two germline ends. The CDR3 spells CASSQGGLNTDTQYF. CDR3 bases: TGTGCCAGCTCACAGGGGGGGCTCAACACAGATACGCAGTATTTT.

There are a few counts of this clonotype. This chain connects TRBV20-1 to TRBJ2-5; TRBD2 might be the D (5 bases). Trimming stripped 3 bases from V and 4 bases from J, with 18 bases between. Germline values: CDR1 DFQATT, CDR2 SNEGSKA (reference sequence). The CDR3 loop spans 15 amino acids. CDR3 nucleotide sequence: TGCAGTGCTAGTTCTCGGACGGGTCGGGGAGAGACCCAGTACTTC. It yields the protein CSASSRTGRGETQYF.

This clonotype showed up many times. The rearrangement uses TRBV20-1 and TRBJ1-1, with a possible D match to TRBD1 (6 bases). V lost 3 bases and J 0 bases, leaving 11 bases between the germline ends. This CDR3 contains 14 residues. Per germline, CDR1 DFQATT and CDR2 SNEGSKA (reference sequence). CDR3 in amino acids: CSARRGALNTEAFF. In DNA, the CDR3 is TGCAGTGCTAGGCGGGGGGCCTTGAACACTGAAGCTTTCTTT.

This clonotype was seen a handful of times. The gene calls are TRBV6-5 and TRBJ1-1, with TRBD1 as a possible D gene (5 bases). The CDR3 contains 14 residues. Trimming left V 2 bases short and J 4 bases short, with 11 bases between. Per germline, CDR1 MNHEY and CDR2 SVGAGI. CDR3 residues: CASSYGGLGTEAFF. The CDR3 DNA follows: TGTGCCAGCAGTTACGGGGGGTTAGGCACTGAAGCTTTCTTT.

The chain links TRBV29-1 to TRBJ1-2, with D uncertain. Trimming cost V 4 bases and J 1 base, with 7 bases left between them. This CDR3 has 12 amino acids. From germline, CDR1 is SQVTM and CDR2 ANQGSEA. The CDR3 DNA follows: TGCAGCGTTGTGCAGAATAACTATGGCTACACCTTC. This gives the protein CSVVQNNYGYTF.

This chain joins TRBV3-1 and TRBJ2-1; TRBD2 matches at 9 bases. Per germline, CDR1 LGHDT and CDR2 YNNKEL (reference sequence). This CDR3 comprises 17 residues. Trimming took 0 bases from V and 10 from J; bases not matched to a gene: 13. CDR3 amino acids: CASSQDLSSGARGEQFF. The DNA for the CDR3 is TGTGCCAGCAGCCAAGATTTGTCTAGCGGGGCCCGTGGGGAGCAGTTCTTC.

This clonotype was observed a handful of times. The chain combines TRBV4-3 with TRBJ2-3; 11 nucleotides line up with TRBD2. The CDR3 is 16 residues long. Germline V gives CDR1 LGHNA, CDR2 YSLEER. Trimming took 1 base from V and 7 from J; bases not matched to a gene: 7. The CDR3 is CASSQGTLAGGNTQYF. In DNA, the CDR3 is TGCGCCAGCAGCCAAGGCACGCTAGCGGGAGGAAATACGCAGTATTTT.

This clonotype has just a few counts. This chain connects TRBV2 to TRBJ2-5; maybe TRBD1 (5 bases). This CDR3 is built from 14 residues. Germline assignment: CDR1 SNHLY and CDR2 FYNNEI. V shed 5 bases and J shed 1 base, with 11 bases lying between them. CDR3 loop: CASSTTELQETQYF. The CDR3 DNA is TGTGCCAGCAGTACGACAGAACTCCAAGAGACCCAGTACTTC.

This clonotype has a count of ten or more. The CDR3 loop is CATSSGQDRQETQYF. In nucleotides, the CDR3 is TGTGCCACCAGCAGCGGACAGGATAGGCAAGAGACCCAGTACTTC. The genes are TRBV15 and TRBJ2-5; 7 bases agree with TRBD1. CDR1 is LNHNV and CDR2 is YYDKDF in the germline V gene (reference sequence). The CDR3 length is 15 residues. Losses at the gene ends were 3 bases for V and 2 bases for J; bases not matched to a gene: 6.

V and J are TRBV2 and TRBJ1-5, with D unclear. The V end lost 1 base, the J end lost 6 bases, and 4 bases lay between the germline ends. Germline assignment: CDR1 SNHLY and CDR2 FYNNEI. The CDR3 is made up of 12 amino acids. The CDR3 nucleotides are TGTGCCAGCAGTGAAGGGGTTCAGCCCCAGCATTTT. This gives the protein CASSEGVQPQHF. The full variable domain, completed using reference TRBV2 and TRBJ1-5, is EPEVTQTPSHQVTQMGQEVILRCVPISNHLYFYWYRQILGQKVEFLVSFYNNEISEKSEIFDDQFSVERPDGSNFTLKIRSTKLEDSAMYFCASSEGVQPQHFGDGTRLSIL.

The gene calls are TRBV11-2 and TRBJ2-7, with TRBD1 matching over 8 bases. Germline trimming cut 0 bases from V and 5 bases from J; bases unmatched to any gene: 3. This CDR3 contains 14 residues. Looked up from germline, CDR1 is SGHAT and CDR2 is FQNNGV. CDR3 loop: CASSLDDRGDEQYF. CDR3 in DNA: TGTGCCAGCAGCTTAGACGACAGGGGTGACGAGCAGTACTTC.

This clonotype was counted between two and nine times. The V call is TRBV21-1, the J call TRBJ2-1; no DNA check was done on the table's D call, TRBD1. TRBV21-1 is a pseudogene. There are 15 residues in the CDR3. Here the CDR3 DNA reads TGTGCCAGCAGGCCCTCGGACAGGGGGAGAAATGAGCAGTTCTTC. Translation: CASRPSDRGRNEQFF.

This rearrangement joins TRBV7-2 to TRBJ2-2, with 9 nucleotides matching TRBD1. The CDR3 sequence is 16 residues long. Unmatched junction bases numbered 7, after V lost 5 bases and J lost 3 bases. Germline lookup yields CDR1 SGHTA and CDR2 FQGNSA. This CDR3 reads CASSVRQGVYTGELFF. DNA of the CDR3: TGTGCCAGCAGCGTACGACAGGGGGTATACACCGGGGAGCTGTTTTTT. Complete variable domain (other parts from reference TRBV7-2 and TRBJ2-2): GAGVSQSPSNKVTEKGKDVELRCDPISGHTALYWYRQSLGQGLEFLIYFQGNSAPDKSGLPSDRFSAERTGGSVSTLTIQRTQQEDSAVYLCASSVRQGVYTGELFFGEGSRLTVL.

This clonotype was recorded a few times. V and J are TRBV28 and TRBJ2-7, with 8 positions matching TRBD1. Losses at the gene ends were 9 bases for V and 2 bases for J; bases not matched to a gene: 15. This CDR3 has 16 amino acids. Looked up from germline, CDR1 is MDHEN and CDR2 is SYDVKM. As DNA, the CDR3 is TGTGCCAGTGGAGGGGGGAAGGGACAGGCCCCCTACGAGCAGTACTTC. Protein product: CASGGGKGQAPYEQYF.

This clonotype is a singleton in its sample. The chain is built from TRBV7-9 and TRBJ2-1; 7 bases map to TRBD1. The CDR3 covers 15 residues. Germline loops: CDR1 SEHNR, CDR2 FQNEAQ (reference sequence). The J segment lost 2 bases and the V segment lost 7 bases, leaving 8 bases of the junction unmatched. DNA of the CDR3: TGTGCCAGCAACCATGACAGGGACCCCTACAATGAGCAGTTCTTC. It yields the protein CASNHDRDPYNEQFF.